The 4 T cell receptor beta chains given below trace back to one sample, sequenced in a study of monozygotic twins with inflammatory bowel disease. From its re-call of the 5' RACE reads, TCRdb lists each CDR3 protein once, without DNA. The sample holds about 300,000 distinct CDR3 sequences. Specimen: blood. All receptors derive from a human donor with ulcerative colitis or Crohn's disease, or a healthy co-twin of an affected twin (not recorded which).

This chain connects TRBV6-5 to TRBJ1-3. The CDR3 is 14 amino acids. The V gene's germline CDR1 is MNHEY and CDR2 SVGAGI. CDR3 protein: CASSYTPSGNTIYF.

The rearrangement uses TRBV7-2 and TRBJ2-5; TCRdb picks TRBD2, but there is no DNA to check that call. The CDR3 is 15 residues long. The germline CDR1 and CDR2 sequences are SGHTA and FQGNSA. The CDR3 loop reads CASSPGTSAGKTQYF.

This chain links TRBV20-1 with TRBJ2-3; absent DNA, TCRdb's TRBD1 call cannot be checked. The CDR3 has 14 residues. In germline, CDR1 is DFQATT, CDR2 SNEGSKA (reference sequence). CDR3 sequence: CSAHRPGRADTQYF.

The chain has TRBV7-3 and TRBJ2-2. CDR1 and CDR2 from the germline V gene are SGHTA and FQGTGA. The CDR3 length is 15 residues. This CDR3 is CASKQDSGSTGELFF.